These 22 T cell receptor beta chains share one sample of origin, sequenced in a study of cytomegalovirus exposure and HLA in healthy donors. Primers: 60 Vbeta forward and 13 Jbeta reverse. TCRdb's copy holds only in-frame clones and misses some; the assay was immunoSEQ multiplex PCR. Found here are 90,000 to 150,000 clones, 15% to 17% of them singletons; the top ten hold 1.9%. Sequencing was carried out using PBMCs. The receptors here all came from a woman between 18 and 29 years old in good health and CMV-seronegative.

This clone was recorded a few times. The chain links TRBV5-1 to TRBJ2-3, with D possibly TRBD1 on 6 matching bases. Germline CDR1 SGHRS, CDR2 YFSETQ. This CDR3 region has 14 residues. Trimming cost V 9 bases and J 3 bases, with 17 bases left between them. CDR3 coding DNA: TGCGCCACCCGCGAGGGGGACACTACAGATACGCAGTATTTT. Translation: CATREGDTTDTQYF.

The chain is built from TRBV29-1 and TRBJ2-2; D gene ambiguous. The CDR3 has 12 amino acids. Trimming left V 5 bases short and J 2 bases short, with 6 bases between. In germline, CDR1 is SQVTM, CDR2 ANQGSEA. This CDR3 reads CSVRRNTGELFF. DNA for the CDR3: TGCAGCGTTCGCAGAAACACCGGGGAGCTGTTTTTT.

The CDR3 DNA follows: TGTGCCAGCACCATAGACGGGAGGCTGAACACTGAAGCTTTCTTT. This sequence encodes CASTIDGRLNTEAFF. The chain recombines TRBV7-9 with TRBJ1-1, with D hard to call. The V gene's germline CDR1 is SEHNR and CDR2 FQNEAQ (reference sequence). This CDR3 contains 15 residues. The germline V and J ends were trimmed by 7 bases and 0 bases, with 15 bases remaining between them.

The gene calls are TRBV4-1 and TRBJ1-2, with 7 bases that match TRBD1. Germline V gene lookup returns CDR1 MGHRA and CDR2 YSYEKL. This CDR3 contains 16 residues. V gave up 2 bases and J gave up 7 bases; unmatched junction bases: 13. CDR3 amino acids: CASSQLIRGKGSGYTF. CDR3 nucleotide sequence: TGCGCCAGCAGCCAACTAATCAGGGGGAAAGGGTCTGGCTACACCTTC.

The rearrangement joins TRBV9 to TRBJ2-3, with 7 bases aligning to TRBD2. Losses at the gene ends were 3 bases for V and 1 base for J; bases not matched to a gene: 5. CDR1 is SGDLS, CDR2 YYNGEE, per germline. The CDR3 is 15 residues long. This CDR3 is CASSATSAGTDTQYF. The DNA for the CDR3 is TGTGCCAGCAGCGCTACTAGCGCGGGCACAGATACGCAGTATTTT.

V and J are TRBV13 and TRBJ2-1; 7 nucleotides line up with TRBD2. The V and J ends lost 1 base and 5 bases, in that order; junction bases with no gene match: 14. Germline V CDR1 and CDR2: PRHDT, FYEKMQ (reference sequence). The CDR3 has 18 amino acids. CDR3 nucleotides: TGTGCCAGCAGCTTAGTTCCTGCTAAGCGGGGCCGAGACAATGAGCAGTTCTTC. This codes for CASSLVPAKRGRDNEQFF.

This clone was observed a few times. The V gene is TRBV6-5, the J gene TRBJ2-1; 15 positions agree with TRBD2. This CDR3 is 16 amino acids long. V was clipped by 4 bases and J by 10 bases; unmatched bases: 8. Germline V gene data show CDR1 as MNHEY and CDR2 as SVGAGI. In nucleotides, the CDR3 is TGTGCCAGCAGTTCTCCCGGGACTAGCGGGAGGAACGAGCAGTTCTTC. Translating gives CASSSPGTSGRNEQFF.

This clone was counted only a few times. The chain is built from TRBV25-1 and TRBJ1-3; D is ambiguous. CDR1 MGHDK and CDR2 SYGVNS come from the germline V gene. The CDR3 consists of 16 residues. The ends were cut back, 6 bases at V and 2 bases at J, with 17 bases in the middle. CDR3 sequence reads: CASSEVGEGTGNTIYF. DNA of the CDR3: TGTGCCAGCAGCGAAGTCGGGGAAGGGACTGGAAACACCATATATTTT. Looking up the rest from reference TRBV25-1 and TRBJ1-3 gives the full variable domain: EADIYQTPRYLVIGTGKKITLECSQTMGHDKMYWYQQDPGMELHLIHYSYGVNSTEKGDLSSESTVSRIRTEHFPLTLESARPSHTSQYLCASSEVGEGTGNTIYFGEGSWLTVV.

CDR3 region: CSVARDRGSYEQYF. CDR3 in DNA: TGCAGCGTAGCCCGGGACAGGGGTTCCTACGAGCAGTACTTC. The rearrangement uses TRBV29-1 and TRBJ2-7, with 10 nucleotides matching TRBD1. The germline V gene has CDR1 SQVTM and CDR2 ANQGSEA. The CDR3 is 14 amino acids. Germline trimming cut 6 bases from V and 1 base from J; bases unmatched to any gene: 6.

The chain links TRBV29-1 to TRBJ2-7; TRBD2 might be the D (5 bases). The CDR3 has 15 amino acids. Germline CDR1 SQVTM, CDR2 ANQGSEA. V lost 4 bases to trimming and J lost 0 bases, with 16 bases between them. The CDR3 here is CSVVASLMSSYEQYF. The DNA of the CDR3 is TGCAGCGTTGTAGCTAGCCTGATGAGCTCCTACGAGCAGTACTTC.

The chain employs TRBV10-3 and TRBJ1-1; the match to TRBD1 covers 7 bases. Germline V gene lookup returns CDR1 ENHRY and CDR2 SYGVKD. V trimming: 6 bases; J trimming: 4 bases; junction bases outside the gene matches: 14. The CDR3 runs 16 residues. As DNA, the CDR3 is TGTGCCATCAGAACTCAGACAGGGTCAGTGATCACTGAAGCTTTCTTT. Its protein is CAIRTQTGSVITEAFF.

This clone was picked up a small number of times. The V and J genes are TRBV4-2 and TRBJ1-5; TRBD1 is a possible D gene (5 bases). CDR3 length equals 18 residues. Germline values: CDR1 LGHNA, CDR2 YNFKEQ. Trimming took off 1 base at V and 0 bases at J, with 16 bases between the two ends. DNA for the CDR3: TGTGCCAGCAGCCAAGTTCCCTGGGGGGGGGATAGCAATCAGCCCCAGCATTTT. Protein sequence: CASSQVPWGGDSNQPQHF.

Comments on this clone: One junction end disagrees with the germline gene, perhaps due to a read error. The sample holds other DNA sequences that translate to the same CDR3. The rearrangement joins TRBV6-1 to TRBJ1-5; tentative D call: TRBD1 (5 bases). CDR1 and CDR2 (germline): MNHNS, SASEGT. CDR3 length: 16 amino acids. CDR3 in amino acids: CASSERGGGGNQPQHF. CDR3 in DNA: TGCGCCAGCAGTGAAAGGGGCGGCGGTGGCAATCAGCCCCAGCATTTT.

This clone came up many times. This sample also contains other DNA sequences that code for the same CDR3. The rearrangement joins TRBV4-3 to TRBJ1-1; 7 bases agree with TRBD1. V lost 6 bases and J lost 3; bases outside the gene matches: 7. Germline CDR1 and CDR2: LGHNA and YSLEER. This CDR3 region has 14 residues. CDR3: CASSQKGGDTEAFF. CDR3 DNA sequence: TGCGCCAGCAGTCAAAAAGGGGGCGACACTGAAGCTTTCTTT.

This clone was seen more than once but under ten times. V is TRBV4-2 and J is TRBJ2-7; D uncertain. Germline CDR1 is LGHNA and CDR2 is YNFKEQ. V lost 2 bases and J lost 1, with 9 bases in between. The CDR3 consists of 14 residues. CDR3 loop: CASSQYSQSYEQYF. CDR3 DNA: TGTGCCAGCAGCCAATATTCCCAGTCCTACGAGCAGTACTTC.

The genes are TRBV6-4 and TRBJ2-3; TRBD2 aligns across 16 bases. Germline V CDR1 and CDR2: MRHNA, SNTAGT. The CDR3 extends over 21 amino acids. The V segment lost 2 bases and the J segment 4 bases; nucleotides outside the gene matches: 15. The CDR3 spells CASSDNYGGTSGGASADTQYF. Written as DNA, the CDR3 is TGTGCCAGCAGTGACAATTACGGTGGGACTAGCGGGGGGGCGTCGGCAGATACGCAGTATTTT.

This clone has just a few counts. The genes are TRBV4-2 and TRBJ2-7; 15 nucleotides line up with TRBD2. CDR3 length: 16 amino acids. V trimming: 4 bases; J trimming: 5 bases; junction bases outside the gene matches: 6. Germline CDR1 and CDR2: LGHNA and YNFKEQ. This CDR3 reads CASSPGLAGGLNEQYF. The CDR3, as DNA: TGTGCCAGCAGCCCGGGACTAGCGGGGGGTTTAAACGAGCAGTACTTC.

This clone was seen a few times. V and J are TRBV6-1 and TRBJ2-7, with unresolved D. Germline V gives CDR1 MNHNS, CDR2 SASEGT. Deletions cut 5 bases from V and 2 bases from J, with 7 bases between. There are 12 residues in the CDR3. CDR3 in DNA: TGTGCCAGCAGTCAAGGGCCCTACGAGCAGTACTTC. This codes for CASSQGPYEQYF.

The chain joins TRBV21-1 to TRBJ2-7; TRBD1, as called in the table, went unchecked against the DNA. TRBV21-1 is labeled a pseudogene. There are 17 residues in the CDR3. CDR3 coding DNA: TGTGCCAGCAGCAAAGCCGAAGGACAGTATTGGACCTACGAGCAGTACTTC. It is translated as CASSKAEGQYWTYEQYF.

The V call is TRBV6-1, the J call TRBJ2-1; 7 bases line up with TRBD2. J was trimmed by 0 bases and V by 8 bases; bases with no gene match: 4. The CDR3 extends over 14 amino acids. Germline values: CDR1 MNHNS, CDR2 SASEGT. The CDR3, as DNA: TGTGCCAGCGCCCTAGCGGACTCCTACAATGAGCAGTTCTTC. Translating it yields CASALADSYNEQFF.

The chain uses TRBV29-1 and TRBJ2-1, with 11 bases lining up with TRBD2. CDR3 length: 13 amino acids. With 3 bases clipped from V and 8 bases from J, the junction kept 3 bases outside the gene matches. Germline V gene lookup returns CDR1 SQVTM and CDR2 ANQGSEA. The DNA of the CDR3 is TGCAGCGTTGATAGCGGGAGGGCCTATGAGCAGTTCTTC. Its translation is CSVDSGRAYEQFF.

This clone occurred a few times. The chain recombines TRBV15 with TRBJ2-7; 7 bases fit TRBD2. The CDR3 is 16 amino acids. J lost 3 bases, V lost 8 bases, and 16 bases had no gene match. In germline, CDR1 is LNHNV, CDR2 YYDKDF (reference sequence). The CDR3 sequence is CATVNGRILLFYEQYF. CDR3 DNA: TGTGCCACCGTAAACGGGAGGATACTACTTTTCTACGAGCAGTACTTC.